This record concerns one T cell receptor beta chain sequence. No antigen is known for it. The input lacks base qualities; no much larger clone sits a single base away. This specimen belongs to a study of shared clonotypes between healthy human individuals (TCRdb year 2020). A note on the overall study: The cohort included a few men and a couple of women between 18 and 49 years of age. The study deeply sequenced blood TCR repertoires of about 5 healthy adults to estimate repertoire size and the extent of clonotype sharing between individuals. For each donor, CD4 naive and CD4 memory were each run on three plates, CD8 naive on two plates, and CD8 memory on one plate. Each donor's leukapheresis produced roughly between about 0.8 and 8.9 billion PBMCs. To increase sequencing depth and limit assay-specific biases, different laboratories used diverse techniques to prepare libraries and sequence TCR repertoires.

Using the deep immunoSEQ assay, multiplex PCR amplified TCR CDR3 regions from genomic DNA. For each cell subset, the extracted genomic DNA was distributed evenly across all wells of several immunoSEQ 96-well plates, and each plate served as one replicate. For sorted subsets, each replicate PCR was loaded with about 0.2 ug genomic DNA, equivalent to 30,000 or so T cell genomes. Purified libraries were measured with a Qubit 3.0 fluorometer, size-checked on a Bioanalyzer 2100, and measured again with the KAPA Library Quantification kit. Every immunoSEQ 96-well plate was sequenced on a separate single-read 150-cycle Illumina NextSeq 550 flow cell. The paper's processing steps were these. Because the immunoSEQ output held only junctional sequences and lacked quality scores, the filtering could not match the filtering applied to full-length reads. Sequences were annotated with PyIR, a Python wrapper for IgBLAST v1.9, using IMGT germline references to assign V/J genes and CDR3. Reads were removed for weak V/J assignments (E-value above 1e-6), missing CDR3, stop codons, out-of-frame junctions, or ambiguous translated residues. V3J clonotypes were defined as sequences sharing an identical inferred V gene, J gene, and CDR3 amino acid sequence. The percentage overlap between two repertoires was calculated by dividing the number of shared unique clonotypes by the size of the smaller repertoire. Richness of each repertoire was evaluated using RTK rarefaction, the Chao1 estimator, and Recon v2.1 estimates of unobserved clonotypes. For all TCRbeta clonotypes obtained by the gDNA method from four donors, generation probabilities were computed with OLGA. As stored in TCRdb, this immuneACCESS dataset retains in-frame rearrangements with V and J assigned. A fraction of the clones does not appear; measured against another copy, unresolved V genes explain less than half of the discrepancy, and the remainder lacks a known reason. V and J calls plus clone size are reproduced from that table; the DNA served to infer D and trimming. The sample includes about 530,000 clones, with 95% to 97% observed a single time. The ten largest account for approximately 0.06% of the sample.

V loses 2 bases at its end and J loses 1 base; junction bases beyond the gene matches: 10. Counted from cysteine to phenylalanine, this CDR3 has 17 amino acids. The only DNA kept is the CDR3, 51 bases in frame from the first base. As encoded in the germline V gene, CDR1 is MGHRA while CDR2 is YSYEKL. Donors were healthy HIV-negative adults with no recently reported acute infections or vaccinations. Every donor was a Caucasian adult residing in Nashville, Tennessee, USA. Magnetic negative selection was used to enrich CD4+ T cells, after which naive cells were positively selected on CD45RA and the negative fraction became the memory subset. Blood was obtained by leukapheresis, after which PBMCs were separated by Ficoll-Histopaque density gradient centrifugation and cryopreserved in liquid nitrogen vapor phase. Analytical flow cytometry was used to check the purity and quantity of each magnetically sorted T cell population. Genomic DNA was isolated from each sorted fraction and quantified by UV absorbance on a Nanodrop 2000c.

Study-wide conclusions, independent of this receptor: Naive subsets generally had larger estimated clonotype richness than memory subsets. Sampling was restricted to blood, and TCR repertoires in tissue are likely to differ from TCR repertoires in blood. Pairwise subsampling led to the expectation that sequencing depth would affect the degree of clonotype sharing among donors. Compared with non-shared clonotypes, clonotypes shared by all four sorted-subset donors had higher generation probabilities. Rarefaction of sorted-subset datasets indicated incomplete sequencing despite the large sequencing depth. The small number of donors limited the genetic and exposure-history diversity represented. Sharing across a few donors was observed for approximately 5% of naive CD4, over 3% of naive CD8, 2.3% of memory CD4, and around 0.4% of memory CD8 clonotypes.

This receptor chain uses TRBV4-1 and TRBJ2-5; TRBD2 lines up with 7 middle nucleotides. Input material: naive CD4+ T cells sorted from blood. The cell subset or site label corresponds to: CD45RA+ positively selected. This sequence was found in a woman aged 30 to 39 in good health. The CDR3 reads CASSQPRSGTTQETQYF. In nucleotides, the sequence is TGCGCCAGCAGCCAACCGAGGAGCGGGACGACCCAAGAGACCCAGTACTTC.